Presented here are 16 T cell receptor beta chains from one specimen sequenced in a study of shared T cell receptors in the human thymus. Sequencing used immunoSEQ multiplex PCR; TCRdb keeps in-frame clones, though not all of them. The data hold around 340,000 clones, with approximately 95% observed a single time. Sample: thymocytes. These receptors originate from a human donor.

The chain links TRBV6-6 to TRBJ2-7, with TRBD2 as a possible D gene (6 bases). This CDR3 is built from 16 residues. V lost 6 bases to trimming and J lost 7 bases, with 25 bases between them. Germline values: CDR1 MNHNY, CDR2 SVGAGI (reference sequence). CDR3: CASSPLTGTLEDEQYF. CDR3 DNA: TGTGCCAGCAGCCCCTTAACCGGGACTCTGGAAGATGAGCAGTACTTC.

The sample holds a few counts of this clone. The rearrangement joins TRBV4-2 to TRBJ1-2; D is unclear. CDR3 length: 11 residues. Between the trimmed V and J ends, which lost 1 base and 8 bases, there was a span of 5 bases. In germline, CDR1 is LGHNA, CDR2 YNFKEQ. The DNA for the CDR3 is TGTGCCAGCAGCCAAGCTGTAGGCTACACCTTC. It encodes CASSQAVGYTF.

V usage is TRBV6-5 and J usage is TRBJ2-7; TRBD1 aligns across 10 bases. Germline V gives CDR1 MNHEY, CDR2 SVGAGI. The CDR3 runs 15 residues. The V segment lost 6 bases and the J segment 2 bases; nucleotides outside the gene matches: 7. Here the CDR3 reads CASRPTGGDAYEQYF. CDR3 nucleotide sequence: TGTGCCAGCAGGCCGACAGGGGGCGATGCCTACGAGCAGTACTTC.

The chain joins TRBV30 to TRBJ2-1, with D uncertain. Trimming removed 3 bases at V and 7 bases at J, with 4 bases between. CDR1 is GTSNPN and CDR2 is SVGIG in the germline V gene (reference sequence). The CDR3 is made up of 10 amino acids. The CDR3 here is CAWSINEQFF. CDR3 nucleotides: TGTGCCTGGAGCATAAATGAGCAGTTCTTC.

The chain is built from TRBV18 and TRBJ1-2, with 7 bases that match TRBD1. The CDR3 is 15 amino acids. V gave up 4 bases and J gave up 1 base; unmatched junction bases: 6. Germline V lookup: CDR1 KGHSH, CDR2 LQKENI. Here the CDR3 reads CASSLGGGHNYGYTF. The CDR3 DNA reads as TGTGCCAGCTCACTAGGGGGCGGACATAACTATGGCTACACCTTC.

The chain links TRBV7-2 to TRBJ2-7; TRBD2 aligns across 9 bases. The J segment lost 4 bases and the V segment lost 6 bases, leaving 10 bases of the junction unmatched. This CDR3 has 15 amino acids. In germline, CDR1 is SGHTA, CDR2 FQGNSA. CDR3 residues: CASSSIAGAEYEQYF. The CDR3 DNA reads as TGTGCCAGCAGTTCCATAGCGGGAGCTGAGTACGAGCAGTACTTC.

Only one count was recorded for this clone. CDR3 coding DNA: TGTGCCAGCAGTTTGGCGGGAGGGCCTTACAATGAGCAGTTCTTC. It is translated as CASSLAGGPYNEQFF. This sequence joins TRBV28 and TRBJ2-1; TRBD2 agrees at 9 bases. The germline gives CDR1 MDHEN, CDR2 SYDVKM. CDR3 length equals 15 residues. With V trimmed by 3 bases and J by 4 bases, 4 bases remained unmatched.

This chain connects TRBV28 to TRBJ2-7; TRBD2 aligns across 11 bases. The CDR3 has 17 residues. The germline V gene has CDR1 MDHEN and CDR2 SYDVKM. Unmatched junction bases numbered 13, after V lost 3 bases and J lost 6 bases. CDR3 bases: TGTGCCAGCAGTTTCATAAAGGCTAGCGGGAGGAATGGCGAGCAGTACTTC. Protein: CASSFIKASGRNGEQYF. Full variable domain (missing parts from reference TRBV28 and TRBJ2-7): DVKVTQSSRYLVKRTGEKVFLECVQDMDHENMFWYRQDPGLGLRLIYFSYDVKMKEKGDIPEGYSVSREKKERFSLILESASTNQTSMYLCASSFIKASGRNGEQYFGPGTRLTVT.

This clone has a handful of counts. The chain is built from TRBV27 and TRBJ2-1; D not resolved. Trimming pared 3 bases from V and 8 bases from J, leaving 14 bases between. CDR1 is MNHEY and CDR2 is SMNVEV in the germline V gene (reference sequence). CDR3 length equals 14 residues. Here the CDR3 DNA reads TGTGCCAGCAGTTTTGAGGTCCCTTGGGATGAGCAGTTCTTC. Its protein product is CASSFEVPWDEQFF.

CDR3 sequence: CASSYSQAGTYEQYF. The CDR3, as DNA: TGTGCCAGCAGTTACTCGCAGGCCGGAACCTACGAGCAGTACTTC. The rearrangement joins TRBV6-5 to TRBJ2-7, with unresolved D. Trimming stripped 0 bases from V and 2 bases from J, with 11 bases between. Per the germline V gene, CDR1 is MNHEY and CDR2 is SVGAGI. There are 15 residues in the CDR3.

V usage is TRBV13 and J usage is TRBJ1-5; 8 nucleotides align to TRBD1. V dropped 0 bases and J dropped 5; count of bases not matched to a gene: 3. Germline CDR1 PRHDT, CDR2 FYEKMQ (reference sequence). The CDR3 extends over 15 amino acids. CDR3 bases: TGTGCCAGCAGCTTAGGGTCCAGGGGGCATCAGCCCCAGCATTTT. This encodes CASSLGSRGHQPQHF.

V usage is TRBV27 and J usage is TRBJ2-1, with 8 nucleotides matching TRBD1. The CDR3 extends over 19 amino acids. Germline V CDR1 and CDR2: MNHEY, SMNVEV (reference sequence). Trimming took 0 bases from V and 1 from J; bases not matched to a gene: 11. The CDR3 DNA reads TGTGCCAGCAGTTTATCCCCACCATACAGGGGGAGGTCCTACAATGAGCAGTTCTTC. This sequence encodes CASSLSPPYRGRSYNEQFF.

This clone has just one count. The CDR3 region is CATSYASTSGLDTQYF. The DNA for the CDR3 is TGTGCCACCTCTTACGCTTCGACTAGCGGACTGGATACGCAGTATTTT. The chain is built from TRBV27 and TRBJ2-3, with 9 positions matching TRBD2. V dropped 10 bases and J dropped 6; count of bases not matched to a gene: 17. The CDR3 covers 16 residues. Germline V gene lookup returns CDR1 MNHEY and CDR2 SMNVEV (reference sequence).

The J gene is TRBJ2-5, the V gene TRBV4-2, with D perhaps TRBD2 (5 bases). Germline V lookup: CDR1 LGHNA, CDR2 YNFKEQ. The V end lost 1 base, the J end lost 4 bases, and 13 bases lay between the germline ends. The length of the CDR3 is 15 residues. This chain's CDR3 is CASSQAGGFLETQYF. CDR3 sequence (DNA): TGTGCCAGCAGCCAAGCTGGCGGGTTTCTAGAGACCCAGTACTTC.

The chain combines TRBV28 with TRBJ2-7, with 8 bases matching TRBD1. Germline V gene data show CDR1 as MDHEN and CDR2 as SYDVKM. The CDR3 is 15 residues long. Trimming took 10 bases from V and 7 from J; bases not matched to a gene: 18. The CDR3 DNA reads TGTGCCACCCGAGCGGTGGACAGGGAATATGAGGAGCAGTACTTC. As protein: CATRAVDREYEEQYF.

The chain joins TRBV4-3 to TRBJ2-7; 7 bases agree with TRBD2. CDR1 is LGHNA, CDR2 YSLEER, per germline. CDR3 size: 16 residues. Unmatched junction bases numbered 19, after V lost 6 bases and J lost 8 bases. The DNA for the CDR3 is TGCGCCAGCAGTCAGGAGGGGAGGGAGGGCGTAGAGAAGCAGTACTTC. Its protein is CASSQEGREGVEKQYF.